Reported below is one T cell receptor (beta chain). RNA transcripts yielded amplified TCR beta CDR3 regions. In the first-round RT-PCR of the TCR CDR3, the HTBI primer set was used. One entry per CDR3 protein, called by TCRdb with MiXCR from the multiplex PCR reads. The sample has hundreds of thousands of distinct CDR3 sequences; 14% to 15% are singletons. This sample was included in a study of T cells in Graves' hyperthyroidism and ophthalmopathy. Material for sequencing was blood. The receptor comes from a woman aged 25 to 39 with Graves' hyperthyroidism.

The CDR3 reads CATRGGLGSAYNEQFF. In DNA, the CDR3 is TGTGCCACCAGGGGGGGTCTAGGCAGCGCTTACAATGAGCAGTTCTTC. The V and J genes are TRBV15 and TRBJ2-1, with D possibly TRBD2 on 6 matching bases. Germline lookup yields CDR1 LNHNV and CDR2 YYDKDF (reference sequence). Trimming removed 6 bases from V and 4 bases from J, with 19 bases in between. The CDR3 is 16 residues long. The full variable domain, completed using reference TRBV15 and TRBJ2-1, is DAMVIQNPRYQVTQFGKPVTLSCSQTLNHNVMYWYQQKSSQAPKLLFHYYDKDFNNEADTPDNFQSRRPNTSFCFLDIRSPGLGDTAMYLCATRGGLGSAYNEQFFGPGTRLTVL.